This T cell receptor beta chain was obtained from a study of cytomegalovirus exposure and HLA in healthy donors. Study-wide background: Around 80 million unique TCR sequences came from HLA-typed donors in an early release.

Germline-derived CDR1 and CDR2 are MDHEN and SYDVKM. V lost 5 bases and J lost 10, with 18 bases in between. This CDR3 contains 14 residues. Findings of the study overall: Most subjects' HLA-A and HLA-B alleles were reportedly predicted from TCR beta sequences. The authors excluded some V segments, including TRBV6-2 and TRBV6-3, as indistinguishable. In a later analysis, about 17,000 TCR beta sequences were associated with HLA alleles at 0.05 false discovery rate.

The PCR was carried out with 60 Vbeta primers and 13 Jbeta primers. This table comes from immunoSEQ multiplex PCR, and its TCRdb copy is limited to in-frame clones, with some not included. The sample shows roughly 150,000 clones, more than 70% of them seen only once. Concerning this clone itself: Antigen: not known.

The material sequenced was PBMCs. The receptor comes from a male donor in good health and CMV-seronegative. The chain employs TRBV28 and TRBJ1-5, with a weak D call TRBD1 (6 bases). The CDR3 here is CASSPDRSISPQHF. In nucleotides, the CDR3 is TGTGCCAGCAGTCCAGACAGGTCAATCAGCCCCCAGCATTTT.